These T cell receptor beta chains were read from a single sample in a study of shared clonotypes between healthy human individuals. The method was immunoSEQ multiplex PCR; TCRdb's version includes in-frame clones alone and lacks a portion of them. This table has 2 million to 2.5 million clones, approximately 96% appearing once. Sequenced sample: naive CD4+ T cells sorted from blood. Source of these receptors: a man younger than 35 in good health. Each CDR3 is given with its conserved first and last residue. D genes are given only for firm matches. The size of a clone is reported for some rows only, either as once, few or many, or as a class for expanded clones.

v_gene,j_gene,abundance,d_gene,CDR3aa,CDR3nt
TRBV7-8,TRBJ2-2,once,NA,CASSLVLNTGELFF,TGTGCCAGCAGCTTAGTCCTGAACACCGGGGAGCTGTTTTTT
TRBV18,TRBJ2-3,NA,TRBD1,CASSPGTGVSDTQYF,TGTGCCAGCTCACCTGGGACAGGGGTGTCAGATACGCAGTATTTT
TRBV10-3,TRBJ1-2,NA,TRBD1,CAISVTGGAYGYTF,TGTGCCATCAGTGTAACAGGGGGCGCTTATGGCTACACCTTC
TRBV19,TRBJ2-6,NA,NA,CASSPIPWGSGANVLTF,TGTGCCAGTAGTCCTATCCCGTGGGGCTCTGGGGCCAACGTCCTGACTTTC
TRBV5-4,TRBJ2-5,NA,NA,CASSSRETQYF,TGTGCCAGCAGCTCAAGGGAGACCCAGTACTTC
TRBV6-5,TRBJ2-7,NA,NA,CASRRGDYEQYF,TGTGCCAGCAGGAGAGGCGACTACGAGCAGTACTTC
TRBV6-1,TRBJ1-6,NA,NA,CASRGGPGVDSPLHF,TGTGCCAGCAGGGGGGGACCGGGTGTGGATTCACCCCTCCACTTT
TRBV18,TRBJ2-7,NA,TRBD1,CASSPTQRQGYEQYF,TGTGCCAGCTCACCAACGCAACGACAGGGCTACGAGCAGTACTTC
TRBV27,TRBJ2-7,NA,TRBD2,CASSFETSGSPEQYF,TGTGCCAGCAGTTTCGAGACTAGCGGGAGCCCCGAGCAGTACTTC
TRBV27,TRBJ1-2,NA,NA,CASSLGRSSGGYTF,TGTGCCAGCAGTTTAGGGAGGAGTTCGGGTGGCTACACCTTC
TRBV4-2,TRBJ2-2,NA,NA,CASSHLSQDTGELFF,TGTGCCAGCAGCCACCTAAGCCAAGACACCGGGGAGCTGTTTTTT
TRBV6-5,TRBJ1-1,NA,NA,CASSYTRRQDTEAFF,TGTGCCAGCAGTTACACGCGGAGGCAGGACACTGAAGCTTTCTTT
TRBV25-1,TRBJ1-4,NA,NA,CASSRDLGGVREKLFF,TGTGCCAGCAGTAGAGATCTTGGAGGGGTTCGTGAAAAACTGTTTTTT
TRBV18,TRBJ2-1,NA,TRBD2,CASPNGLAANEQFF,TGTGCCAGCCCCAATGGACTAGCGGCCAATGAGCAGTTCTTC
TRBV30,TRBJ2-7,NA,NA,CASTISATYEQYF,TGTGCCTCGACCATTTCGGCAACCTACGAGCAGTACTTC
TRBV5-1,TRBJ1-4,NA,NA,CASSLERMDEKLFF,TGCGCCAGCAGCTTGGAGAGGATGGATGAAAAACTGTTTTTT
TRBV19,TRBJ1-5,once,NA,CASSMPPPQPQHF,TGTGCCAGTAGTATGCCCCCCCCTCAGCCCCAGCATTTT
TRBV2,TRBJ1-2,NA,NA,CASRVSGTLGRSGYTF,TGTGCCAGCAGGGTTTCCGGGACCCTAGGGAGATCTGGCTACACCTTC
TRBV15,TRBJ2-3,NA,TRBD1,CATSSTPGQAADTQYF,TGTGCCACCAGCAGTACTCCGGGACAGGCCGCAGATACGCAGTATTTT
TRBV30,TRBJ1-2,once,NA,CAWSQGHGYTF,TGTGCCTGGAGCCAGGGACATGGCTACACCTTC
TRBV19,TRBJ1-5,NA,NA,CASKFNGRSGNQPQHF,TGTGCCAGTAAATTTAACGGTCGGAGTGGCAATCAGCCCCAGCATTTT
TRBV2,TRBJ2-7,NA,TRBD2,CASSPGGPHEQYF,TGTGCCAGCAGCCCGGGAGGGCCCCACGAGCAGTACTTC
TRBV7-3,TRBJ2-5,NA,NA,CASSYGPSETQYF,TGTGCCAGCAGCTATGGACCGTCAGAGACCCAGTACTTC
TRBV6-1,TRBJ2-5,NA,NA,CASSAPGRETQYF,TGTGCCAGCAGTGCGCCCGGGCGAGAGACCCAGTACTTC
TRBV6-1,TRBJ2-5,NA,TRBD2,CASSEGLAGGTQYF,TGTGCCAGCAGTGAGGGACTAGCGGGAGGGACCCAGTACTTC
TRBV5-1,TRBJ1-4,NA,NA,CASSPGGPGEKLFF,TGCGCCAGCAGCCCGGGGGGGCCGGGCGAAAAACTGTTTTTT
TRBV5-6,TRBJ1-1,NA,NA,CASSLAGGLGAFF,TGTGCCAGCAGCTTGGCTGGGGGTCTAGGAGCTTTCTTT
TRBV6-6,TRBJ2-2,NA,NA,CASGKGDRNTGELFF,TGTGCCAGCGGGAAGGGCGACAGGAACACCGGGGAGCTGTTTTTT
TRBV7-4,TRBJ2-3,NA,NA,CASSFFSGLRGTDTQYF,TGTGCCAGCAGCTTCTTTAGCGGCCTTCGTGGCACAGATACGCAGTATTTT
TRBV6-5,TRBJ2-2,NA,NA,CASSYSAVVVPGELFF,TGTGCCAGCAGTTATTCGGCCGTGGTGGTGCCCGGGGAGCTGTTTTTT
TRBV5-8,TRBJ1-1,NA,NA,CASSLWTGGSPVKMNTEAFF,TGTGCCAGCAGCTTGTGGACGGGCGGAAGCCCCGTTAAGATGAACACTGAAGCTTTCTTT
TRBV15,TRBJ1-5,once,NA,CATSRDGGAYQPQHF,TGTGCCACCAGCAGAGATGGGGGGGCTTATCAGCCCCAGCATTTT
TRBV5-4,TRBJ2-5,NA,NA,CASRGDLLGPETQYF,TGTGCCAGCAGGGGGGACCTATTGGGACCGGAGACCCAGTACTTC
TRBV5-1,TRBJ2-3,NA,TRBD1,CASSLGQGATDTQYF,TGCGCCAGCAGCTTAGGGCAGGGGGCAACAGATACGCAGTATTTT
TRBV25-1,TRBJ1-1,NA,NA,CASSEWKGSGAEAFF,TGTGCCAGCAGTGAATGGAAGGGTTCAGGGGCTGAAGCTTTCTTT
TRBV9,TRBJ1-2,NA,NA,CASSEDTGGAYGYTF,TGTGCCAGCAGCGAAGATACGGGGGGCGCCTATGGCTACACCTTC
TRBV7-3,TRBJ2-7,NA,NA,CASSAGQLKEQYF,TGTGCCAGCAGCGCGGGACAGTTGAAGGAGCAGTACTTC
TRBV19,TRBJ1-4,NA,TRBD1,CASRRLGQGNEKLFF,TGTGCCAGTCGGCGCCTAGGACAGGGAAATGAAAAACTGTTTTTT
TRBV30,TRBJ2-2,NA,NA,CAWSRGGGVTGELFF,TGTGCCTGGAGTCGAGGTGGGGGAGTCACCGGGGAGCTGTTTTTT
TRBV11-2,TRBJ2-3,NA,TRBD2,CASSKHHSLAGISDTQYF,TGTGCCAGCAGCAAACACCATTCACTAGCGGGGATTAGTGATACGCAGTATTTT
TRBV7-9,TRBJ2-7,NA,NA,CASSLGGRSTYEQYF,TGTGCCAGCAGCTTAGGGGGACGGTCGACCTACGAGCAGTACTTC
TRBV6-1,TRBJ2-3,NA,NA,CASSDHVGSTDTQYF,TGTGCCAGCAGTGACCACGTAGGCAGCACAGATACGCAGTATTTT
TRBV7-5,TRBJ1-5,NA,NA,CARSFIRYRQGARQPQHF,TGTGCCAGAAGCTTTATCAGGTATCGTCAGGGGGCTCGTCAGCCCCAGCATTTT
TRBV11-2,TRBJ1-2,NA,TRBD1,CASSLRDRVSGGGYTF,TGTGCCAGCAGCTTAAGGGACAGGGTGTCCGGGGGTGGCTACACCTTC
TRBV5-5,TRBJ1-5,NA,TRBD1,CASSPDRGDQPQHF,TGTGCCAGCAGCCCGGACAGGGGGGATCAGCCCCAGCATTTT
TRBV19,TRBJ2-4,NA,NA,CASSLRQGNLGIQYF,TGTGCCAGTTCCTTGAGGCAGGGCAACCTAGGAATTCAGTACTTC
TRBV28,TRBJ1-5,few,TRBD1,CASMGQNQPQHF,TGTGCCAGCATGGGACAGAATCAGCCCCAGCATTTT
TRBV27,TRBJ1-2,NA,NA,CASSPRNRLGGYTF,TGTGCCAGCAGTCCCCGAAACCGGTTGGGAGGCTACACCTTC